A single sample gave rise to the 7 T cell receptor beta chains below, sequenced in a study of response to subunit inactivated influenza vaccine. TCRdb used MiXCR to reprocess the RT-PCR reads, holding one entry per CDR3 protein. The top ten hold less than 15% of the sample, which has about 480,000 distinct CDR3 sequences, 10% to 15% seen once. This sample comprised PBMCs from blood, obtained more than 35 days after vaccination. The source is a man aged 45-60 years who received an inactivated influenza vaccine.

This clonotype has just a few counts. This chain links TRBV7-8 with TRBJ2-1, with D unclear. Trimming removed 5 bases from V and 12 bases from J, with 17 bases in between. Per the germline V gene, CDR1 is SGHVS and CDR2 is FQNEAQ. The CDR3 length is 13 residues. CDR3 sequence (DNA): TGTGCCAGCAGCCCCCGCTGGGCTCCGGGGCAGTTCTTC. Its translation: CASSPRWAPGQFF.

J is TRBJ2-5 and V is TRBV20-1; D possibly corresponds to TRBD2 (7 bases). V dropped 0 bases and J dropped 4 bases, with 18 bases sitting between them. Per germline, CDR1 DFQATT and CDR2 SNEGSKA (reference sequence). This CDR3 has 16 amino acids. The CDR3 loop is CSARDLGGGGGETQYF. The CDR3 DNA follows: TGCAGTGCTAGAGATCTGGGGGGCGGGGGCGGAGAGACCCAGTACTTC.

In this sample, this clonotype turned up many times. This chain links TRBV6-5 with TRBJ2-2, with 10 bases aligning to TRBD1. V lost 0 bases, J lost 4 bases, and 5 bases stayed unmatched. CDR1 and CDR2 (germline): MNHEY, SVGAGI. The CDR3 is 17 amino acids. In nucleotides, the CDR3 is TGTGCCAGCAGTTACTCGATACGGACAGGGGGCACCGGGGAGCTGTTTTTT. Amino acids: CASSYSIRTGGTGELFF.

This chain's CDR3 is CSARDGAGLGEQYF. The CDR3 bases are TGCAGTGCTAGAGACGGGGCAGGGTTAGGCGAGCAGTACTTC. The chain joins TRBV20-1 to TRBJ2-7, with D possibly called TRBD1 or TRBD2 (5 bases each). Germline assignment: CDR1 DFQATT and CDR2 SNEGSKA (reference sequence). V was cut by 0 bases and J by 6 bases, with 15 bases left in between. The CDR3 length is 14 residues.

The chain combines TRBV15 with TRBJ2-7, with 10 positions matching TRBD1. The germline V gene has CDR1 LNHNV and CDR2 YYDKDF (reference sequence). The CDR3 has 16 residues. The V segment lost 4 bases and the J segment 6 bases; nucleotides outside the gene matches: 12. The DNA of the CDR3 is TGTGCCACCAGCAACCTTCCGGGACAGGGGAAAGGCGAGCAGTACTTC. It translates to CATSNLPGQGKGEQYF.

V usage is TRBV29-1 and J usage is TRBJ2-7, with 10 nucleotides matching TRBD1. Germline assignment: CDR1 SQVTM and CDR2 ANQGSEA. The CDR3 length is 13 residues. V shed 4 bases, J shed 7 bases, and the junction held 7 bases outside the gene matches. In nucleotides, the CDR3 is TGCAGCGTTGTACGGGACAGGGGTGAGGAGCAGTACTTC. This codes for CSVVRDRGEEQYF.

In this sample, this clonotype turned up once. CDR3 DNA sequence: TGTGCCAGTAGTCCCCGACCGAGGCTAAGCTCCTACGAGCAGTACTTC. It specifies CASSPRPRLSSYEQYF. The chain links TRBV19 to TRBJ2-7; no definite D call. The CDR3 contains 16 residues. The germline V gene encodes CDR1 LNHDA and CDR2 SQIVND (reference sequence). Trimming stripped 5 bases from V and 0 bases from J, with 17 bases between.